One sample yielded the 27 T cell receptor beta chains listed below, sequenced in a study of blood T cell repertoires in COVID-19 (dated by TCRdb to between 2020 and 2021). The protocol used for the library was the immunoSEQ multiplex PCR assay. The table was pulled from immuneACCESS by TCRdb, which kept in-frame rearrangements only. Such tables lose some clones; where checked, under half of the loss comes from unresolved V genes, and the rest has no known cause. The sample records approximately 100,000 clones, approximately 84% of which are singletons. 10% to 15% of the sample lies in the top ten. Input material: peripheral blood. The receptor set was obtained from a human donor in a cohort sampled during active or convalescent COVID-19.

The chain links TRBV5-5 to TRBJ1-1; TRBD1 matches 7 bases. With V trimmed by 3 bases and J by 2 bases, 4 bases remained unmatched. Looked up from germline, CDR1 is SGHKS and CDR2 is YYEKEE (reference sequence). CDR3 length: 14 residues. The CDR3 sequence is CASSWRQGNTEAFF. Here the CDR3 DNA reads TGTGCCAGCAGCTGGAGACAGGGTAACACTGAAGCTTTCTTT.

This chain uses TRBV6-5 with TRBJ1-6; D possibly corresponds to TRBD1 (6 bases). The CDR3 length is 12 residues. From germline, CDR1 is MNHEY and CDR2 SVGAGI. With 10 bases removed from V and 10 bases from J, the gap between germline ends came to 14 bases. The CDR3 bases are TGTGCCACCGGGACATATGGCTCACCCCTCCACTTT. It translates to CATGTYGSPLHF.

V gene TRBV11-2 combines with J gene TRBJ1-6; TRBD1 agrees at 10 bases. In germline, CDR1 is SGHAT, CDR2 FQNNGV. With V trimmed by 7 bases and J by 6 bases, 6 bases remained unmatched. The CDR3 loop spans 15 amino acids. The CDR3 loop is CASTGQGVSNSPLHF. The CDR3 nucleotides read TGTGCCAGCACCGGACAGGGGGTTTCTAATTCACCCCTCCACTTT. Full variable domain (outside the CDR3, taken from reference TRBV11-2 and TRBJ1-6): EAGVAQSPRYKIIEKRQSVAFWCNPISGHATLYWYQQILGQGPKLLIQFQNNGVVDDSQLPKDRFSAERLKGVDSTLKIQPAKLEDSAVYLCASTGQGVSNSPLHFGNGTRLTVT.

The V and J genes are TRBV7-9 and TRBJ2-3; weak D call: TRBD1 (5 bases). CDR1 SEHNR and CDR2 FQNEAQ come from the germline V gene (reference sequence). This CDR3 is built from 18 residues. V gave up 3 bases and J gave up 0 bases, with 19 bases separating them. The CDR3 sequence is CASSFPIKTTDSTDTQYF. CDR3 bases: TGTGCCAGCAGCTTCCCGATCAAGACGACAGACAGCACAGATACGCAGTATTTT.

The chain is built from TRBV4-2 and TRBJ1-1; D is unresolved. The V end lost 0 bases, the J end lost 1 base, and 6 bases lay between the germline ends. Germline assignment: CDR1 LGHNA and CDR2 YNFKEQ. CDR3 length: 14 amino acids. The CDR3 DNA sequence: TGTGCCAGCAGCCAAGATCCTCGGAACACTGAAGCTTTCTTT. Amino acid sequence: CASSQDPRNTEAFF.

V usage is TRBV5-5 and J usage is TRBJ2-7, with TRBD1 matching over 11 bases. The CDR3 is made up of 15 amino acids. Germline CDR1 reads SGHKS; CDR2 reads YYEKEE (reference sequence). V lost 4 bases and J lost 5; bases outside the gene matches: 8. As DNA, the CDR3 is TGTGCCAGCAGCCCCTTGGGGGGACAGGGGGACGAGCAGTACTTC. Its translation is CASSPLGGQGDEQYF.

The chain employs TRBV5-4 and TRBJ2-3; D gene unclear. CDR3 size: 12 residues. V was shortened by 6 bases and J by 0 bases, with 5 bases between the two germline ends. Per germline, CDR1 SGHNT and CDR2 YYREEE (reference sequence). Written as DNA, the CDR3 is TGTGCCAGCACCGAGAGCACAGATACGCAGTATTTT. It is translated as CASTESTDTQYF.

CDR3 nucleotides: TGCGCCAGCAGCTTAGAGGCAGGGGCGAGGAACACTGAAGCTTTCTTT. This encodes CASSLEAGARNTEAFF. The gene calls are TRBV5-1 and TRBJ1-1; D possibly corresponds to TRBD1 (6 bases). Germline CDR1 is SGHRS and CDR2 is YFSETQ. Trimming left V 2 bases short and J 1 base short, with 15 bases between. CDR3 length: 16 residues.

The rearrangement uses TRBV18 and TRBJ1-1, with a possible D match to TRBD1 (5 bases). Trimming stripped 3 bases from V and 1 base from J, with 12 bases between. Germline lookup yields CDR1 KGHSH and CDR2 LQKENI. The CDR3 is made up of 15 amino acids. CDR3 region: CASSPSAGGNTEAFF. CDR3 nucleotides: TGTGCCAGCTCACCGTCGGCGGGGGGGAACACTGAAGCTTTCTTT. The full variable domain, rest sourced from reference TRBV18 and TRBJ1-1, is NAGVMQNPRHLVRRRGQEARLRCSPMKGHSHVYWYRQLPEEGLKFMVYLQKENIIDESGMPKERFSAEFPKEGPSILRIQQVVRGDSAAYFCASSPSAGGNTEAFFGQGTRLTVV.

The gene calls are TRBV2 and TRBJ2-1, with 9 nucleotides matching TRBD1. There are 15 residues in the CDR3. The germline V gene encodes CDR1 SNHLY and CDR2 FYNNEI. J lost 4 bases, V lost 6 bases, and 7 bases had no gene match. The CDR3 sequence: CASRGDRAIYNEQFF. The DNA for the CDR3 is TGTGCCAGCAGGGGGGACAGGGCAATATACAATGAGCAGTTCTTC.

Regarding this clone: Germline and junction disagree at one end, which may indicate a read error. The CDR3, as DNA: TGTGCCAGCAGCGAAGGGGAGGACAGGGTCGTGTCGTCATTT. Its translation is CASSEGEDRVVSSF. This chain uses TRBV6-1 with TRBJ1-5; 8 bases fit TRBD1. The germline CDR1 and CDR2 sequences are MNHNS and SASEGT. The CDR3 spans 14 residues.

This clone was counted a few times. V usage is TRBV11-2 and J usage is TRBJ1-1; D is uncertain. The V end was cut by 3 bases, the J end by 4 bases, with 6 bases between. The CDR3 loop spans 12 amino acids. Germline values: CDR1 SGHAT, CDR2 FQNNGV. The CDR3 DNA reads TGTGCCAGCAGCTTCCTAGGCACTGAAGCTTTCTTT. Encoded protein: CASSFLGTEAFF.

The V gene is TRBV29-1, the J gene TRBJ1-1, with 7 nucleotides matching TRBD1. The V gene end was trimmed by 1 base and the J gene end by 7 bases; junction bases not matched to a gene: 9. The germline CDR1 and CDR2 sequences are SQVTM and ANQGSEA. CDR3 length: 14 residues. CDR3 nucleotide sequence: TGCAGCGTTGAAGGCACAGGGGAATGGGGTGAAGCTTTCTTT. It is translated as CSVEGTGEWGEAFF.

The J gene is TRBJ1-3, the V gene TRBV7-2, with 8 positions matching TRBD1. The CDR3 runs to 15 residues. Trimming took 2 bases from V and 3 from J; bases not matched to a gene: 3. CDR1 and CDR2 from the germline V gene are SGHTA and FQGNSA. DNA for the CDR3: TGTGCCAGCAGCTTACAGGGGGCGTTTGGAAACACCATATATTTT. This translates into CASSLQGAFGNTIYF. Variable domain in full (rest from reference TRBV7-2 and TRBJ1-3): GAGVSQSPSNKVTEKGKDVELRCDPISGHTALYWYRQSLGQGLEFLIYFQGNSAPDKSGLPSDRFSAERTGGSVSTLTIQRTQQEDSAVYLCASSLQGAFGNTIYFGEGSWLTVV.

CDR3: CASSRAGDQPQHF. The DNA for the CDR3 is TGCGCCAGCAGCAGAGCGGGGGATCAGCCCCAGCATTTT. This chain joins TRBV5-1 and TRBJ1-5, with a weak D call TRBD1 (5 bases). Germline CDR1 is SGHRS and CDR2 is YFSETQ. Trimming took 4 bases from V and 5 from J, leaving 10 bases between them. CDR3 length: 13 residues. The variable domain in full, with the rest retrieved from reference TRBV5-1 and TRBJ1-5, is KAGVTQTPRYLIKTRGQQVTLSCSPISGHRSVSWYQQTPGQGLQFLFEYFSETQRNKGNFPGRFSGRQFSNSRSEMNVSTLELGDSALYLCASSRAGDQPQHFGDGTRLSIL.

The CDR3 nucleotides read TGCGCCAGCAGTGAGTATACAGGGTTCACTGAAGCTTTCTTT. Translated: CASSEYTGFTEAFF. The chain is built from TRBV10-2 and TRBJ1-1; maybe TRBD1 (6 bases). This CDR3 is built from 14 residues. V was cut by 1 base and J by 4 bases, with 10 bases left in between. Germline CDR1 and CDR2: WSHSY and SAAADI.

The rearrangement uses TRBV18 and TRBJ2-3, with TRBD2 identical over 12 bases. CDR3 length: 18 residues. Per germline, CDR1 KGHSH and CDR2 LQKENI. J lost 5 bases, V lost 1 base, and 10 bases had no gene match. The CDR3 region has the DNA TGTGCCAGCTCACCACTGCCTAGCGGGGGGGTTGCACGAGATACGCAGTATTTT. Residues: CASSPLPSGGVARDTQYF.

The CDR3 coding sequence is TGTGCCAGTAGTACCACTAGCGGGTACACCGGGGAGCTGTTTTTT. It encodes CASSTTSGYTGELFF. This rearrangement joins TRBV19 to TRBJ2-2; 9 nucleotides match TRBD2. The CDR3 covers 15 residues. V was clipped by 4 bases and J by 3 bases; unmatched bases: 3. CDR1 and CDR2 (germline): LNHDA, SQIVND (reference sequence).

The J gene is TRBJ1-5, the V gene TRBV2, with D maybe TRBD1 (5 bases). The CDR3 loop spans 15 amino acids. With 4 bases removed from V and 5 bases from J, the gap between germline ends came to 15 bases. The V gene's germline CDR1 is SNHLY and CDR2 FYNNEI. The CDR3 loop is CASSAGVREDQPQHF. The CDR3 DNA follows: TGTGCCAGCAGTGCGGGGGTTAGGGAGGATCAGCCCCAGCATTTT. Supplemented by reference TRBV2 and TRBJ1-5, the full variable domain reads EPEVTQTPSHQVTQMGQEVILRCVPISNHLYFYWYRQILGQKVEFLVSFYNNEISEKSEIFDDQFSVERPDGSNFTLKIRSTKLEDSAMYFCASSAGVREDQPQHFGDGTRLSIL.

The chain uses TRBV4-1 and TRBJ1-3; D not resolved. Trimming left V 2 bases short and J 4 bases short, with 12 bases between. The CDR3 consists of 15 residues. Germline CDR1 is MGHRA and CDR2 is YSYEKL. CDR3 region: CASSQSQSPGNTIYF. For the CDR3, the DNA is TGCGCCAGCAGCCAAAGCCAATCCCCGGGAAACACCATATATTTT.

This chain connects TRBV19 to TRBJ1-1, with TRBD1 identical over 7 bases. CDR1 and CDR2 (germline): LNHDA, SQIVND (reference sequence). This CDR3 spans 14 amino acids. V lost 4 bases, J lost 10 bases, and 12 bases stayed unmatched. The CDR3 DNA reads as TGTGCCAGTAGTAAGGATTGGGTCCAGGGGGGAGCTTTCTTT. This sequence encodes CASSKDWVQGGAFF.

This chain joins TRBV6-5 and TRBJ1-6; 8 nucleotides match TRBD1. The V gene's germline CDR1 is MNHEY and CDR2 SVGAGI. This CDR3 is built from 14 residues. After removal of 7 bases from V and 9 bases from J, the junction contained 8 bases not matched to a gene. Here the CDR3 DNA reads TGTGCCAGCAACGATATCAGGGGGCTTTCACCCCTCCACTTT. It yields the protein CASNDIRGLSPLHF.

This CDR3 is CASSYSDSGEGTGELFF. DNA for the CDR3: TGTGCCAGCAGTTACTCGGATTCAGGGGAAGGCACCGGGGAGCTGTTTTTT. The rearrangement uses TRBV6-2 or TRBV6-3 and TRBJ2-2; D is perhaps TRBD1 (6 bases). V lost 0 bases and J lost 4, with 15 bases in between. This CDR3 has 17 amino acids. The germline V gene has CDR1 MNHEY and CDR2 SVGEGT.

The chain has TRBV2 and TRBJ1-4; 8 bases line up with TRBD1. Trimming removed 4 bases from V and 7 bases from J; junction bases left unmatched: 2. The germline CDR1 and CDR2 sequences are SNHLY and FYNNEI. CDR3 length: 13 amino acids. The CDR3 nucleotides read TGTGCCAGCAGTGGGACAGGGAGTGAAAAACTGTTTTTT. It translates to CASSGTGSEKLFF.

This chain links TRBV9 with TRBJ2-2, with 8 bases identical to TRBD1. This CDR3 region has 15 residues. Germline lookup yields CDR1 SGDLS and CDR2 YYNGEE. V shed 2 bases and J 4 bases; nucleotides not matched to a gene: 4. CDR3 DNA: TGTGCCAGCAGCGTTAGGACAGGGACCACCGGGGAGCTGTTTTTT. Its translation is CASSVRTGTTGELFF.

The chain links TRBV12-3 or TRBV12-4 to TRBJ1-2; D gene unclear. CDR3 length equals 13 residues. Trimming took 3 bases from V and 0 from J, leaving 5 bases between them. CDR3 loop: CASSLAANYGYTF. The CDR3 DNA sequence: TGTGCCAGCAGTTTGGCAGCTAACTATGGCTACACCTTC.

This chain connects TRBV19 to TRBJ2-4; 8 bases line up with TRBD1. The CDR3 is made up of 16 amino acids. Losses at the gene ends were 5 bases for V and 3 bases for J; bases not matched to a gene: 9. Germline V gives CDR1 LNHDA, CDR2 SQIVND (reference sequence). CDR3 sequence reads: CASSPTQQGVKNIQYF. CDR3 nucleotides: TGTGCCAGTAGTCCCACACAACAGGGGGTCAAAAACATTCAGTACTTC.